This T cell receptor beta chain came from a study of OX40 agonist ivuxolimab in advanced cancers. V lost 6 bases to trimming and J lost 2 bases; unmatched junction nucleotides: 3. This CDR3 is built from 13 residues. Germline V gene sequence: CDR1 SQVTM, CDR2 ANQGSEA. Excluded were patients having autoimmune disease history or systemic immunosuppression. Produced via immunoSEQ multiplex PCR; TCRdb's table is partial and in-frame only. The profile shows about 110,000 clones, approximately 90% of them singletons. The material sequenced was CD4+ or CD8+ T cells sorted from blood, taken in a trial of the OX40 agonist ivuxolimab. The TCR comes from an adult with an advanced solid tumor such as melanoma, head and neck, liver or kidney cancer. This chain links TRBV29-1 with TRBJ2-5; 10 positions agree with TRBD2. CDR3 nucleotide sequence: TGCAGCGTGAGAGCGGGAGGGCAAGAGACCCAGTACTTC. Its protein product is CSVRAGGQETQYF.